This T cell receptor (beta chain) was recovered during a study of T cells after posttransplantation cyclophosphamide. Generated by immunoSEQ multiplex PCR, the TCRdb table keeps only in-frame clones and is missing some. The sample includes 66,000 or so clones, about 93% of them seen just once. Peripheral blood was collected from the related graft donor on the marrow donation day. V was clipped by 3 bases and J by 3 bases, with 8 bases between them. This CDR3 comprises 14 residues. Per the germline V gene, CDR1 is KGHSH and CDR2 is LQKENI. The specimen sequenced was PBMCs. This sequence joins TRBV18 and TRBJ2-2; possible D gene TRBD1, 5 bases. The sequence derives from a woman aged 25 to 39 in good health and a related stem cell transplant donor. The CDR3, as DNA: TGTGCCAGCTCACCCCTGACAGACACCGGGGAGCTGTTTTTT. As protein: CASSPLTDTGELFF.